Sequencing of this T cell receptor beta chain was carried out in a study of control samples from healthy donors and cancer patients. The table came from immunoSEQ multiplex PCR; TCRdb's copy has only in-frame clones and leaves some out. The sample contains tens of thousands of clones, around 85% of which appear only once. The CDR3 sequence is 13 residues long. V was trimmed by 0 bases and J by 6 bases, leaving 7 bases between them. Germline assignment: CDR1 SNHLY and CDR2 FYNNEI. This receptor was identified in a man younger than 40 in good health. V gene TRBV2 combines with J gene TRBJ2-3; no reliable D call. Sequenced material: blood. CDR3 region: CASSEALRDTQYF. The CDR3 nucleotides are TGTGCCAGCAGTGAAGCGCTTCGGGATACGCAGTATTTT.